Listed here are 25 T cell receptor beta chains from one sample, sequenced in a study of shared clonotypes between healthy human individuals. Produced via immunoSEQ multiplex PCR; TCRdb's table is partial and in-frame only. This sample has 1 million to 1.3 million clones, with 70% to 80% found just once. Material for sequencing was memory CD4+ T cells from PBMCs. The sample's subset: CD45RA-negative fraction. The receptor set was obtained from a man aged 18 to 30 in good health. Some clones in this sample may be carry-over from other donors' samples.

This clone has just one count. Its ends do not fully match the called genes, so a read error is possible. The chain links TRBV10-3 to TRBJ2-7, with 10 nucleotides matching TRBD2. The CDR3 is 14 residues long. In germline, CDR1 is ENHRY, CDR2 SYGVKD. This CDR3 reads CAMSPGLATYGQYF. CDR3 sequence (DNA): TGTGCCATGTCCCCGGGACTAGCGACCTACGGGCAGTACTTC.

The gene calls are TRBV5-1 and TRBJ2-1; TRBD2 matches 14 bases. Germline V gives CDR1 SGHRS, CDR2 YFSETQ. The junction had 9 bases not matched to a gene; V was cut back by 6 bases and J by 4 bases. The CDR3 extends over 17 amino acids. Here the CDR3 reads CASTFGLAGGAYNEQFF. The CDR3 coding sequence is TGCGCCAGCACCTTCGGACTAGCGGGAGGAGCGTACAATGAGCAGTTCTTC.

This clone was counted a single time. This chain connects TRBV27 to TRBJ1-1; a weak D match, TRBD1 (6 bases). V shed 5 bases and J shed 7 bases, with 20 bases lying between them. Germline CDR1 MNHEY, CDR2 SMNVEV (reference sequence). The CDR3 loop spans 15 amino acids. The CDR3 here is CASSPSWGAEGEAFF. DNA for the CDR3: TGTGCCAGCAGTCCTAGCTGGGGGGCGGAGGGTGAAGCTTTCTTT.

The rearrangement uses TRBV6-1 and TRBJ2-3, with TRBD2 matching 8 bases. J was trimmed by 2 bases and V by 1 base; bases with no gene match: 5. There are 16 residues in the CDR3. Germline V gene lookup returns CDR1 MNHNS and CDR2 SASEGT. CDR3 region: CASSEVIAGNTDTQYF. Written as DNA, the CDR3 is TGTGCCAGCAGTGAAGTAATAGCGGGAAACACAGATACGCAGTATTTT.

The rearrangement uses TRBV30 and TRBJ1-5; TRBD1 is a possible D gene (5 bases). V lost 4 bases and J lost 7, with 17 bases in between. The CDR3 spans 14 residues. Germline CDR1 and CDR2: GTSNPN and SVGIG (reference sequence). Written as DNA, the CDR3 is TGTGCCTGGAACCCCGCGGGGGGTAGGCAGCCCCAGCATTTT. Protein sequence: CAWNPAGGRQPQHF.

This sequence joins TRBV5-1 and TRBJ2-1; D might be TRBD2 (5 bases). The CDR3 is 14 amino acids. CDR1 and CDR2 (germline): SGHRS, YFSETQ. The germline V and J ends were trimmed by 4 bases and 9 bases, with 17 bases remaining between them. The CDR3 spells CASSVAWESGEQFF. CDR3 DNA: TGCGCCAGCAGCGTGGCGTGGGAGTCGGGTGAGCAGTTCTTC. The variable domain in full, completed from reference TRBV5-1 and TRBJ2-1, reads KAGVTQTPRYLIKTRGQQVTLSCSPISGHRSVSWYQQTPGQGLQFLFEYFSETQRNKGNFPGRFSGRQFSNSRSEMNVSTLELGDSALYLCASSVAWESGEQFFGPGTRLTVL.

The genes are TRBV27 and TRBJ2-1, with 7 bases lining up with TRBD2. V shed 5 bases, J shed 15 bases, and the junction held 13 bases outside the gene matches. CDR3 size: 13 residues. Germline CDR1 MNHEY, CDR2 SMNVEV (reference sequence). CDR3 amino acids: CASSGGEQRIWFF. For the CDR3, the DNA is TGTGCCAGCAGTGGGGGGGAACAGAGAATTTGGTTCTTC.

DNA for the CDR3: TGTGCCAGCAGTTTTAAGGGTGAGAACACTGAAGCTTTCTTT. Amino acid sequence: CASSFKGENTEAFF. The V gene is TRBV27, the J gene TRBJ1-1; no reliable D call. Deletions cut 3 bases from V and 1 base from J, with 9 bases between. Per the germline V gene, CDR1 is MNHEY and CDR2 is SMNVEV (reference sequence). The CDR3 has 14 amino acids.

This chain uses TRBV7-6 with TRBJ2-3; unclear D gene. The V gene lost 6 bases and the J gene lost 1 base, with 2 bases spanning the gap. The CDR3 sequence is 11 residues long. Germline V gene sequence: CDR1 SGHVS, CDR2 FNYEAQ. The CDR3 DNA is TGTGCCAGCAGTCGCACAGATACGCAGTATTTT. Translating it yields CASSRTDTQYF.

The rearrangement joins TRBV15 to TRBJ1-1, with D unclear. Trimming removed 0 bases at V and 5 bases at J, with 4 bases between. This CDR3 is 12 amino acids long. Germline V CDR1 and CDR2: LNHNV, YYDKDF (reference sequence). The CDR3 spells CATSRDTTEAFF. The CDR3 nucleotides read TGTGCCACCAGCAGAGATACGACTGAAGCTTTCTTT.

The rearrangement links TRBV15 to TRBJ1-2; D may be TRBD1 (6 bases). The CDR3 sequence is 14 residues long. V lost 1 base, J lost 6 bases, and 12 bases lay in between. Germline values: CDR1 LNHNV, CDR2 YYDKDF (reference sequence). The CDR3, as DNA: TGTGCCACCAGCAGAGGGGAACAGGGAAATGGCTACACCTTC. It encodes CATSRGEQGNGYTF.

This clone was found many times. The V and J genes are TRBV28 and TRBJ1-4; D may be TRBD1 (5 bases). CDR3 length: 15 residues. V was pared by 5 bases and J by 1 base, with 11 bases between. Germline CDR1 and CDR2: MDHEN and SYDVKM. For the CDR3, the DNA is TGTGCCAGCAGTGGCGGTGGGGGAACTAATGAAAAACTGTTTTTT. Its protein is CASSGGGGTNEKLFF.

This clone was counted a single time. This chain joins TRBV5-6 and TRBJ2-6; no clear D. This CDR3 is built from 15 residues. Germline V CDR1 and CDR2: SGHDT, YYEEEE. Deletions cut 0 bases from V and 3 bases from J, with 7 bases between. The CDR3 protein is CASSLGHSGANVLTF. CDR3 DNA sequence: TGTGCCAGCAGCTTGGGACATAGTGGGGCCAACGTCCTGACTTTC.

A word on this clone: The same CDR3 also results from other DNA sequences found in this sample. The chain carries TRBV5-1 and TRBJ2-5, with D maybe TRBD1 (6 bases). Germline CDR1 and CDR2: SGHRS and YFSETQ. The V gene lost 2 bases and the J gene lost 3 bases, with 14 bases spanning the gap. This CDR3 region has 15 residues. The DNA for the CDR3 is TGCGCCAGCAGCTTACAGGGACGAGAAGAAGAGACCCAGTACTTC. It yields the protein CASSLQGREEETQYF.

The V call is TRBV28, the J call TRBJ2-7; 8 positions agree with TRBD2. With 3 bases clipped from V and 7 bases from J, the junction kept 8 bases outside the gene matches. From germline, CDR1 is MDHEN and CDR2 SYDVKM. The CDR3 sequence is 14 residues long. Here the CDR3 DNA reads TGTGCCAGCAGTTTGGGGAACCGGGAGGGTGAGCAGTACTTC. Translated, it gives CASSLGNREGEQYF.

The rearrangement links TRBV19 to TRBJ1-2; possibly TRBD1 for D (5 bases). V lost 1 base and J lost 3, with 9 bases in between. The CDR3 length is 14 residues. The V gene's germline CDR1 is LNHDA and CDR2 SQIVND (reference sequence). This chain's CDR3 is CASSIGQGYYGYTF. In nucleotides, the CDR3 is TGTGCCAGTAGTATAGGGCAGGGCTACTATGGCTACACCTTC.

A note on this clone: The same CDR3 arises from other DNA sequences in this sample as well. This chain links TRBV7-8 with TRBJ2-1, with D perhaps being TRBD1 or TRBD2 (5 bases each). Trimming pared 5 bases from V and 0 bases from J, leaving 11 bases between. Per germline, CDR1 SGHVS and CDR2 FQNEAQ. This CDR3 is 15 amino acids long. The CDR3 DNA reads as TGTGCCAGCAGCCTCCGGGGCGGCTCCTACAATGAGCAGTTCTTC. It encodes CASSLRGGSYNEQFF. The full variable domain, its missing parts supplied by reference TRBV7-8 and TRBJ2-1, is GAGVSQSPRYKVAKRGQDVALRCDPISGHVSLFWYQQALGQGPEFLTYFQNEAQLDKSGLPSDRFFAERPEGSVSTLKIQRTQQEDSAVYLCASSLRGGSYNEQFFGPGTRLTVL.

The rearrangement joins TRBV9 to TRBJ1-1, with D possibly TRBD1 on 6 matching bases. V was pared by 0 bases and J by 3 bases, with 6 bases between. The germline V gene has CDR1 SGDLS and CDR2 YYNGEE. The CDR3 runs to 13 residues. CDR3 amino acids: CASSVEGDTEAFF. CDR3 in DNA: TGTGCCAGCAGCGTAGAGGGGGACACTGAAGCTTTCTTT.

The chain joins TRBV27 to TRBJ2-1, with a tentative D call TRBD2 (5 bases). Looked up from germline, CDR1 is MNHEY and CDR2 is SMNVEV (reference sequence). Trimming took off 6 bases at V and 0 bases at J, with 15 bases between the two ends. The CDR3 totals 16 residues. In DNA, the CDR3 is TGTGCCAGCAGGCCGGGCGGGCCGTACTCCTACAATGAGCAGTTCTTC. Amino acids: CASRPGGPYSYNEQFF.

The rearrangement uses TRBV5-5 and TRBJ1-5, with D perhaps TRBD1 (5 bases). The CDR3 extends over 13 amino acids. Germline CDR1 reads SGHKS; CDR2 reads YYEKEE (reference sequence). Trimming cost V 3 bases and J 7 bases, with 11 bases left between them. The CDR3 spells CASSWGQGQPQHF. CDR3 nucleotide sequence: TGTGCCAGCAGCTGGGGCCAGGGACAGCCCCAGCATTTT.

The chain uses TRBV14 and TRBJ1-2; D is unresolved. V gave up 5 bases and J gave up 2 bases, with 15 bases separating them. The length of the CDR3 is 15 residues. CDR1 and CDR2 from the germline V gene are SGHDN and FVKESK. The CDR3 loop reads CASSTRPGSNYGYTF. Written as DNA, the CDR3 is TGTGCCAGCAGCACGCGCCCCGGATCCAACTATGGCTACACCTTC.

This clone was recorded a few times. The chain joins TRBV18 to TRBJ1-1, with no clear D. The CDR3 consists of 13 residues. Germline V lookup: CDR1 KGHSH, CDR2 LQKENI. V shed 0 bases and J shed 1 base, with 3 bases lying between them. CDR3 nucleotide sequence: TGTGCCAGCTCACCACCGCGGAACACTGAAGCTTTCTTT. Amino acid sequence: CASSPPRNTEAFF.

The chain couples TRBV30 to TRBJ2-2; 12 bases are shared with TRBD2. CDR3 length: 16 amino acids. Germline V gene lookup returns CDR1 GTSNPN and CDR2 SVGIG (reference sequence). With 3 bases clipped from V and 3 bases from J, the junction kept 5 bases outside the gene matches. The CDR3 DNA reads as TGTGCCTGGAGGGCCCTAGCGGGAGGGCACACCGGGGAGCTGTTTTTT. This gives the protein CAWRALAGGHTGELFF.

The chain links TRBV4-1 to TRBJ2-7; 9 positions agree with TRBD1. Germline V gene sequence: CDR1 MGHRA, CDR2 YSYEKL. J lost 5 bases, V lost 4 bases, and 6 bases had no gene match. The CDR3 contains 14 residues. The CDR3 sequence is CASSPLRDRDEQYF. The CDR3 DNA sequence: TGCGCCAGCAGCCCACTCCGGGACAGGGACGAGCAGTACTTC.

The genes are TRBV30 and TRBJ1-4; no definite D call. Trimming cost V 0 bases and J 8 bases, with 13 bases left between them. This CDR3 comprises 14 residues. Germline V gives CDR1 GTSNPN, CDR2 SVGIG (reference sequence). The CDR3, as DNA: TGTGCCTGGAGTGTACTCCCCTCGGGCGAAAAACTGTTTTTT. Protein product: CAWSVLPSGEKLFF. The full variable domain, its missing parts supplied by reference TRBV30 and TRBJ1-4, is SQTIHQWPATLVQPVGSPLSLECTVEGTSNPNLYWYRQAAGRGLQLLFYSVGIGQISSEVPQNLSASRPQDRQFILSSKKLLLSDSGFYLCAWSVLPSGEKLFFGSGTQLSVL.